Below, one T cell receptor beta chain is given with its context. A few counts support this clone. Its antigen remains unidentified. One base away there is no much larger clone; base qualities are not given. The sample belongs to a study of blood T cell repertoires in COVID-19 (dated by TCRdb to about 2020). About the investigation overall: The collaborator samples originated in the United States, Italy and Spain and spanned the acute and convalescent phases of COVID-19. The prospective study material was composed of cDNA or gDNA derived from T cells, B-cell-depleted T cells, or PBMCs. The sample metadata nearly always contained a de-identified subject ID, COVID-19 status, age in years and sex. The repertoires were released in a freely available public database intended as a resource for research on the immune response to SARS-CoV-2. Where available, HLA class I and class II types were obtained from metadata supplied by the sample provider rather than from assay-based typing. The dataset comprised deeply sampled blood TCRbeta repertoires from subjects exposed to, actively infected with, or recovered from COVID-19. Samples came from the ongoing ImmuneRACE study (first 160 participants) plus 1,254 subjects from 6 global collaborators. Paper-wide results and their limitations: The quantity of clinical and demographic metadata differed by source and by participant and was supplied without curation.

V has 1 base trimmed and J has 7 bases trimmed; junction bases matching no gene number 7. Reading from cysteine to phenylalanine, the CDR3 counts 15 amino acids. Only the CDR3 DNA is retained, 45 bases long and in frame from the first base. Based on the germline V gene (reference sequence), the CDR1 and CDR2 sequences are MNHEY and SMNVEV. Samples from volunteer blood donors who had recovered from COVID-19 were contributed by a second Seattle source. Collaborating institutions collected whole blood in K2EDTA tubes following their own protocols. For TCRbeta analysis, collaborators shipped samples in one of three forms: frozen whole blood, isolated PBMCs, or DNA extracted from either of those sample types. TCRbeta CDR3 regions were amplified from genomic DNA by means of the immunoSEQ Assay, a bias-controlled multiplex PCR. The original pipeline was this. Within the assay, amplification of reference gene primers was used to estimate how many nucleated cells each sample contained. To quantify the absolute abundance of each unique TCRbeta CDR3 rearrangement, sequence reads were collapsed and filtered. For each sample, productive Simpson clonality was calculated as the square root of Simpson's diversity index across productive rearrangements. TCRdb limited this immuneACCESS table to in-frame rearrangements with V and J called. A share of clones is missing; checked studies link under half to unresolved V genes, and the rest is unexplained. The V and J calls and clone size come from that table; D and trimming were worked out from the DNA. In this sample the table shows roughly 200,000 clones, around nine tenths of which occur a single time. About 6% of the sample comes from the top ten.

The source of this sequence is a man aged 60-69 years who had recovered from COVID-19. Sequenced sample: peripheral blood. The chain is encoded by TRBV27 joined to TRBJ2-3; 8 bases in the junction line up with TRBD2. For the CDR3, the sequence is CASSLYSGRDNTQYF. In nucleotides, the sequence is TGTGCCAGCAGTTTATACAGCGGGAGAGACAATACGCAGTATTTT.